A selection of T cell receptor beta chains follows, all from one sample in a study of blood T cell repertoires in COVID-19. The data were produced by immunoSEQ multiplex PCR, yet TCRdb's version contains in-frame clones alone and is incomplete. The sample records around 180,000 clones, about four fifths being singletons. Sequencing was carried out using peripheral blood. These receptors all stem from a man aged 65 to 85 with active or convalescent COVID-19. The CDR3 runs from the conserved cysteine through the conserved F or W. D genes are given only for firm matches. Part of the rows lack a size; the others show once, few, many or a class for expanded clones.

d_gene	v_gene	j_gene	abundance	CDR3aa	CDR3nt
TRBD1	TRBV6-5	TRBJ2-7	NA	CASRLRDSRAYEQYF	TGTGCCAGCAGATTAAGGGACAGTCGGGCCTACGAGCAGTACTTC
NA	TRBV6-5	TRBJ2-5	few	CARGRGGAGETQYF	TGTGCCAGGGGGAGGGGGGGGGCTGGAGAGACCCAGTACTTC
NA	TRBV5-5	TRBJ2-7	once	CASSLASGQFAHEQYF	TGTGCCAGCAGCTTGGCATCCGGACAGTTCGCCCACGAGCAGTACTTC
TRBD1	TRBV18	TRBJ1-1	NA	CASSMDRAATEAFF	TGTGCCAGCTCGATGGACAGGGCCGCGACCGAAGCTTTCTTT
TRBD2	TRBV6-2/TRBV6-3	TRBJ2-5	NA	CASSYSIPGLALQETQYF	TGTGCCAGCAGTTACTCGATACCGGGACTAGCTCTCCAAGAGACCCAGTACTTC
TRBD1	TRBV18	TRBJ2-7	NA	CASSPGGQDYEQYF	TGTGCCAGCTCACCAGGAGGACAGGACTACGAGCAGTACTTC
TRBD2	TRBV10-3	TRBJ2-5	NA	CAISESSGGAGETQYF	TGTGCCATCAGTGAATCTAGCGGGGGGGCCGGAGAGACCCAGTACTTC
TRBD1	TRBV6-5	TRBJ2-5	few	CASSRDRGETQYF	TGTGCCAGCAGTCGGGACAGGGGAGAGACCCAGTACTTC
NA	TRBV4-2	TRBJ1-3	once	CASSQGVGQGSGNTIYF	TGTGCCAGCAGCCAAGGGGTCGGACAAGGCTCTGGAAACACCATATATTTT
TRBD1	TRBV18	TRBJ1-6	NA	CASRLSGQTSSYNSPLHF	TGTGCCAGCCGGCTCTCGGGACAGACAAGCTCCTATAATTCACCCCTCCACTTT
NA	TRBV18	TRBJ1-1	NA	CASSEEREKAFF	TGTGCCAGCTCAGAAGAAAGGGAGAAAGCTTTCTTT
TRBD1	TRBV6-1	TRBJ2-1	NA	CASSEAYRGVPDEQFF	TGTGCCAGCAGTGAAGCGTACAGGGGAGTGCCCGATGAGCAGTTCTTC
TRBD1	TRBV30	TRBJ1-2	few	CAWNRQGHYGYTF	TGTGCCTGGAACCGACAGGGGCACTATGGCTACACCTTC
NA	TRBV6-5	TRBJ1-1	NA	CASSYSGAGAEAFF	TGTGCCAGCAGTTACTCAGGGGCGGGGGCTGAAGCTTTCTTT
TRBD1	TRBV28	TRBJ1-1	few	CASSSSNEGAGRAFF	TGTGCCAGCAGTTCCTCCAATGAGGGGGCAGGAAGAGCTTTCTTT
TRBD1	TRBV6-1	TRBJ1-2	NA	CASSESPDRGVFSGYTF	TGTGCCAGCAGTGAATCCCCGGACAGGGGGGTTTTTAGTGGCTACACCTTC
TRBD1	TRBV18	TRBJ2-7	once	CASSPPGQTYEQYF	TGTGCCAGCTCACCCCCGGGACAGACCTACGAGCAGTACTTC
TRBD2	TRBV5-1	TRBJ2-3	NA	CASSRGGLSSTDTQYF	TGCGCCAGCAGCCGCGGGGGGCTTTCTAGCACAGATACGCAGTATTTT
NA	TRBV6-1	TRBJ2-7	NA	CASSERGYEQYF	TGTGCCAGCAGTGAAAGGGGGTACGAGCAGTACTTC
TRBD1	TRBV5-1	TRBJ1-4	NA	CASSFLADRAEKLFF	TGCGCCAGCAGCTTCCTAGCTGACAGGGCTGAAAAACTGTTTTTT
NA	TRBV30	TRBJ2-7	NA	CAWSITGSTYEQYF	TGTGCCTGGAGTATAACAGGATCAACCTACGAGCAGTACTTC
NA	TRBV11-2	TRBJ2-7	few	CASSLEVRPTEQYF	TGTGCCAGCAGCTTGGAGGTACGACCCACCGAGCAGTACTTC
TRBD1	TRBV5-1	TRBJ1-2	NA	CASSPDRGGYGYTF	TGCGCCAGCAGCCCGGACAGGGGGGGCTATGGCTACACCTTC
NA	TRBV11-2	TRBJ2-7	few	CASSLDQATLSYEQYF	TGTGCCAGCAGCTTAGATCAGGCAACGCTCTCCTACGAGCAGTACTTC
TRBD1	TRBV11-2	TRBJ1-2	once	CASSLPRDRDFYGYTF	TGTGCCAGCAGCCTACCAAGGGACAGGGATTTCTATGGCTACACCTTC
NA	TRBV7-2	TRBJ1-1	NA	CASSQGMNTEAFF	TGTGCCAGCAGCCAGGGTATGAACACTGAAGCTTTCTTT
NA	TRBV21-1	TRBJ1-2	NA	CASSRATDEGEQFREGVLGYTF	TGTGCCAGCAGCAGGGCTACTGATGAGGGAGAGCAATTTCGGGAGGGTGTACTGGGCTACACCTTC
TRBD2	TRBV5-3	TRBJ2-1	NA	CARGRTSGYNEQFF	TGTGCCAGAGGACGGACTAGCGGATACAATGAGCAGTTCTTC
NA	TRBV6-5	TRBJ2-1	NA	CASNLGGYNEQFF	TGTGCCAGCAACCTCGGGGGTTACAATGAGCAGTTCTTC
TRBD1	TRBV19	TRBJ1-5	NA	CASSRGQGTSNQPQHF	TGTGCCAGTAGTAGAGGACAGGGCACTAGCAATCAGCCCCAGCATTTT
NA	TRBV29-1	TRBJ2-7	once	CSVVEQFNEQYF	TGCAGCGTTGTGGAACAGTTTAACGAGCAGTACTTC
TRBD1	TRBV7-2	TRBJ2-7	NA	CASSARQGAYEQYF	TGTGCCAGCAGCGCCCGACAGGGGGCCTACGAGCAGTACTTC
TRBD1	TRBV29-1	TRBJ2-7	NA	CSVQGAKSYEQYF	TGCAGCGTACAGGGGGCAAAAAGCTACGAGCAGTACTTC
NA	TRBV28	TRBJ1-4	NA	CASSLGAGSGKLFF	TGTGCCAGCAGTTTAGGTGCAGGGTCGGGAAAACTGTTTTTT
TRBD2	TRBV29-1	TRBJ2-5	NA	CSVEDWLAGGKTQYF	TGCAGCGTTGAAGATTGGCTAGCGGGAGGCAAGACCCAGTACTTC
NA	TRBV2	TRBJ2-1	NA	CASSERAGIYNEQFF	TGTGCCAGCAGTGAAAGGGCGGGGATCTACAATGAGCAGTTCTTC
TRBD1	TRBV6-5	TRBJ1-4	few	CASRINRGVNEKLFF	TGTGCCAGCAGGATTAACAGGGGAGTTAATGAAAAACTGTTTTTT
NA	TRBV5-4	TRBJ1-1	few	CASSLGRGADTEAFF	TGTGCCAGCAGCTTGGGTCGCGGGGCAGACACTGAAGCTTTCTTT
TRBD1	TRBV5-1	TRBJ2-2	NA	CASSLQGLGAGELFF	TGCGCCAGCAGCTTACAGGGGCTGGGGGCCGGGGAGCTGTTTTTT
NA	TRBV7-9	TRBJ1-3	NA	CASSLGVLLGNTIYF	TGTGCCAGCAGCCTAGGCGTACTACTTGGAAACACCATATATTTT
TRBD2	TRBV28	TRBJ2-2	NA	CATERGGEGLELFF	TGTGCCACCGAACGGGGGGGGGAGGGACTGGAGCTGTTTTTT
TRBD1	TRBV5-1	TRBJ1-4	NA	CASSLDPGGAEKLFF	TGCGCCAGCAGCTTGGATCCAGGGGGCGCAGAAAAACTGTTTTTT